What follows are 8 T cell receptor beta chains derived from one specimen sequenced in a study of human T cells and chemical hapten exposure. Time point given: patch test 2, 6 weeks after DPC sensitization. Treatment indicated: therapeutic diphenylcyclopropenone sensitization with weekly scalp DPC. MiXCR was run by TCRdb on the RACE reads, yielding one entry per CDR3 protein. The table lists roughly 380,000 distinct CDR3 sequences, around 6% of them singletons. Sequences were derived from whole blood, sampled in connection with sensitization to the hapten diphenylcyclopropenone (DPC). Receptors originate from a woman aged 18-29 years with alopecia areata. Some clones in this sample may be carry-over from other donors' samples.

In its sample, this clonotype was seen a few times. The J gene is TRBJ1-5, the V gene TRBV4-2; D perhaps matches TRBD1 (5 bases). The V end lost 4 bases, the J end lost 5 bases, and 18 bases lay between the germline ends. The CDR3 length is 16 residues. In germline, CDR1 is LGHNA, CDR2 YNFKEQ. This CDR3 is CASSRPGDGYDQPQHF. The CDR3 bases are TGTGCCAGCAGCCGTCCCGGGGACGGTTACGATCAGCCCCAGCATTTT.

The rearrangement uses TRBV24-1 and TRBJ2-7, with 8 bases matching TRBD1. Germline trimming cut 4 bases from V and 6 bases from J; bases unmatched to any gene: 7. This CDR3 spans 14 amino acids. Germline V gene lookup returns CDR1 KGHDR and CDR2 SFDVKD. CDR3 bases: TGTGCCACCAGTGACCAGACCACAGGGGGCGAGCAGTACTTC. The encoded protein is CATSDQTTGGEQYF.

This clonotype showed up just a few times. This chain uses TRBV2 with TRBJ2-7; TRBD2 matches 8 bases. The CDR3 consists of 14 residues. Trimming took 6 bases from V and 1 from J; bases not matched to a gene: 5. Per germline, CDR1 SNHLY and CDR2 FYNNEI. The CDR3 sequence: CASRGASGSYEQYF. In DNA, the CDR3 is TGTGCCAGCAGGGGGGCTAGCGGGTCCTACGAGCAGTACTTC.

There are many counts of this clonotype. The genes are TRBV12-3 or TRBV12-4 and TRBJ2-1; no clear D gene. The CDR3 sequence is 11 residues long. V was clipped by 2 bases and J by 14 bases, with 10 bases between them. The CDR3 region is CASSLNRREFF. Here the CDR3 DNA reads TGTGCCAGCAGTTTAAATCGAAGGGAGTTCTTC.

V usage is TRBV20-1 and J usage is TRBJ1-1; D is unresolved. The germline V gene encodes CDR1 DFQATT and CDR2 SNEGSKA (reference sequence). Trimming shortened V by 4 bases and J by 1 base, and 4 bases separated the two germline ends. The CDR3 extends over 11 amino acids. Written as DNA, the CDR3 is TGCAGTGCTACAGGGAACACTGAAGCTTTCTTT. This codes for CSATGNTEAFF.

V usage is TRBV4-1 and J usage is TRBJ2-3, with TRBD2 matching 8 bases. V shed 4 bases and J 4 bases; nucleotides not matched to a gene: 10. This CDR3 comprises 16 residues. CDR1 and CDR2 from the germline V gene are MGHRA and YSYEKL. The CDR3 DNA reads as TGCGCCAGCAGCCGTGCACCGGGACTAGTTGCAGATACGCAGTATTTT. This codes for CASSRAPGLVADTQYF.

The J gene is TRBJ2-5, the V gene TRBV6-2 or TRBV6-3; 9 nucleotides match TRBD2. The V gene's germline CDR1 is MNHEY and CDR2 SVGEGT. The V gene end was trimmed by 6 bases and the J gene end by 2 bases; junction bases not matched to a gene: 4. The CDR3 has 14 residues. The CDR3 DNA reads as TGTGCCAGCAGATCAGCGGGGGGTCAAGAGACCCAGTACTTC. Residues: CASRSAGGQETQYF.

This clonotype was seen ten or more times. The genes are TRBV20-1 and TRBJ2-7, with D possibly matching TRBD1 (6 bases). The CDR3 has 18 amino acids. The germline gives CDR1 DFQATT, CDR2 SNEGSKA (reference sequence). V was shortened by 2 bases and J by 2 bases, with 25 bases between the two germline ends. Here the CDR3 DNA reads TGCAGTGCTAGACCCACAGGGATCGACGCGGGTGGAACCTACGAGCAGTACTTC. It is translated as CSARPTGIDAGGTYEQYF.